The 25 T cell receptor beta chains below come from one sample, sequenced in a study of T cell responses to AZD1222 COVID-19 vaccine. Generated by immunoSEQ multiplex PCR, the TCRdb table keeps only in-frame clones and is missing some. The sample includes around 110,000 clones, under 95% of them seen just once. Material: peripheral blood, obtained on day 0 of AZD1222 vaccination. The receptors were gathered from an adult in good health.

This chain links TRBV7-9 with TRBJ1-1; D uncertain. V gave up 5 bases and J gave up 10 bases, with 17 bases separating them. CDR3 length: 13 amino acids. The germline CDR1 and CDR2 sequences are SEHNR and FQNEAQ (reference sequence). The CDR3, as DNA: TGTGCCAGCAGCCCCGAGGCCCTTTTAGGAGCTTTCTTT. Translation gives CASSPEALLGAFF.

The chain recombines TRBV4-1 with TRBJ2-2; 12 bases fit TRBD2. The CDR3 is 16 residues long. Germline assignment: CDR1 MGHRA and CDR2 YSYEKL. V gave up 3 bases and J gave up 1 base; unmatched junction bases: 0. The CDR3 DNA sequence: TGCGCCAGCAGCCAGGGACTAGCGGGGAACACCGGGGAGCTGTTTTTT. Its protein is CASSQGLAGNTGELFF.

The chain is built from TRBV7-2 and TRBJ2-3, with D unresolved. Trimming cost V 7 bases and J 2 bases, with 25 bases left between them. Germline CDR1 SGHTA, CDR2 FQGNSA. The CDR3 has 18 residues. The CDR3 nucleotides are TGTGCCAGCACTCGAATGAAAAACCGCTTAGGGCTCACAGATACGCAGTATTTT. Amino acid sequence: CASTRMKNRLGLTDTQYF.

The rearrangement joins TRBV5-1 to TRBJ1-1; weak D call: TRBD1 (6 bases). The CDR3 is 14 amino acids. Germline V gene lookup returns CDR1 SGHRS and CDR2 YFSETQ. Deletions cut 4 bases from V and 2 bases from J, with 12 bases between. The CDR3 protein is CASSAGHPNTEAFF. In DNA form, the CDR3 reads TGCGCCAGCAGCGCGGGACACCCAAACACTGAAGCTTTCTTT.

The rearrangement joins TRBV5-1 to TRBJ2-1, with 9 bases lining up with TRBD1. This CDR3 contains 14 residues. Germline V gene lookup returns CDR1 SGHRS and CDR2 YFSETQ. V dropped 5 bases and J dropped 8; count of bases not matched to a gene: 8. The DNA of the CDR3 is TGCGCCAGCAGAAACCGGGACAGGGAAGATGAGCAGTTCTTC. Residues: CASRNRDREDEQFF. The full variable domain, with the rest looked up from reference TRBV5-1 and TRBJ2-1, is KAGVTQTPRYLIKTRGQQVTLSCSPISGHRSVSWYQQTPGQGLQFLFEYFSETQRNKGNFPGRFSGRQFSNSRSEMNVSTLELGDSALYLCASRNRDREDEQFFGPGTRLTVL.

The rearrangement joins TRBV7-7 to TRBJ1-3; D is unresolved. The V end was cut by 5 bases, the J end by 2 bases, with 13 bases between. The germline CDR1 and CDR2 sequences are SSHAT and FNYEAQ (reference sequence). The CDR3 contains 15 residues. CDR3 region: CASSRTPGAGNTIYF. The CDR3 DNA follows: TGTGCCAGCAGCCGGACCCCGGGCGCTGGAAACACCATATATTTT.

The sample holds a few counts of this clone. The CDR3 spells CASSFGIGGTNQPQHF. The CDR3 coding sequence is TGCGCCAGCAGCTTCGGTATCGGAGGGACCAATCAGCCCCAGCATTTT. The rearrangement joins TRBV5-1 to TRBJ1-5, with D perhaps TRBD1 (5 bases). Trimming took off 2 bases at V and 3 bases at J, with 15 bases between the two ends. Germline assignment: CDR1 SGHRS and CDR2 YFSETQ. The CDR3 is made up of 16 amino acids.

This chain joins TRBV28 and TRBJ1-2, with D perhaps matching TRBD1 (6 bases). This CDR3 has 14 amino acids. V was clipped by 2 bases and J by 2 bases, with 9 bases between them. The germline gives CDR1 MDHEN, CDR2 SYDVKM. In DNA, the CDR3 is TGTGCCAGCAGTTTACCAGGGGCGAACTATGGCTACACCTTC. Protein: CASSLPGANYGYTF.

This clone was counted only a few times. This chain joins TRBV18 and TRBJ2-7; D possibly corresponds to TRBD2 (5 bases). Germline V gene lookup returns CDR1 KGHSH and CDR2 LQKENI. The CDR3 consists of 15 residues. V was shortened by 2 bases and J by 3 bases, with 14 bases between the two germline ends. The CDR3 here is CASSPGGGGNYEQYF. CDR3 sequence (DNA): TGTGCCAGCTCACCAGGCGGAGGTGGGAACTACGAGCAGTACTTC.

This clone was detected a few times. V and J are TRBV4-2 and TRBJ2-2; 9 bases line up with TRBD2. The CDR3 covers 16 residues. With V trimmed by 4 bases and J by 4 bases, 7 bases remained unmatched. Germline assignment: CDR1 LGHNA and CDR2 YNFKEQ. In DNA, the CDR3 is TGTGCCAGCAGCCTTAGCGGGGGTGGCTTCACCGGGGAGCTGTTTTTT. This codes for CASSLSGGGFTGELFF.

The chain has TRBV5-4 and TRBJ2-3; the D gene is possibly TRBD2 (7 bases). The V end was cut by 6 bases, the J end by 3 bases, with 17 bases between. The CDR3 has 15 residues. Per the germline V gene, CDR1 is SGHNT and CDR2 is YYREEE (reference sequence). The chain's CDR3 is CASTLGGGRTDTQYF. CDR3 nucleotide sequence: TGTGCCAGCACTTTAGGGGGGGGCCGGACAGATACGCAGTATTTT.

The chain links TRBV6-5 to TRBJ1-3; D is possibly TRBD1 (5 bases). The CDR3 has 15 residues. Germline-derived CDR1 and CDR2 are MNHEY and SVGAGI. V shed 2 bases and J shed 3 bases, with 11 bases lying between them. The CDR3 region has the DNA TGTGCCAGCAGTTACACCCGGGACGGTGGAAACACCATATATTTT. Amino acids: CASSYTRDGGNTIYF.

The chain couples TRBV4-3 to TRBJ1-4; 7 bases are shared with TRBD1. Germline V lookup: CDR1 LGHNA, CDR2 YSLEER. This CDR3 is 15 amino acids long. The V and J ends lost 4 bases and 8 bases, in that order; junction bases with no gene match: 10. The chain's CDR3 is CASSRGTATGEKLFF. The CDR3 DNA reads as TGCGCCAGCAGCCGGGGGACAGCGACTGGGGAAAAACTGTTTTTT.

The rearrangement uses TRBV5-8 and TRBJ2-5; a weak D match, TRBD1 (6 bases). The germline CDR1 and CDR2 sequences are SGHTS and YDEGEE. Trimming took 4 bases from V and 5 from J, leaving 18 bases between them. There are 15 residues in the CDR3. The CDR3, as DNA: TGTGCCAGCAGCGGACCGGGACATCATAGGGAGACCCAGTACTTC. This encodes CASSGPGHHRETQYF.

The V and J genes are TRBV5-1 and TRBJ1-6, with no clear D. Trimming left V 4 bases short and J 5 bases short, with 16 bases between. CDR1 SGHRS and CDR2 YFSETQ come from the germline V gene. The CDR3 has 16 residues. CDR3 DNA: TGCGCCAGCAGCCGAGCGGGAGGATCAAATAATTCACCCCTCCACTTT. Its translation is CASSRAGGSNNSPLHF.

V gene TRBV19 combines with J gene TRBJ1-2; 9 nucleotides agree with TRBD1. The CDR3 has 17 residues. Unmatched junction bases numbered 9, after V lost 4 bases and J lost 0 bases. The germline V gene has CDR1 LNHDA and CDR2 SQIVND (reference sequence). Here the CDR3 reads CASSSGGTGHTNYGYTF. As DNA, the CDR3 is TGTGCCAGTAGTAGCGGGGGGACAGGGCATACTAACTATGGCTACACCTTC.

The chain employs TRBV30 and TRBJ1-4, with TRBD1 as a possible D gene (6 bases). The CDR3 is 13 amino acids. Germline assignment: CDR1 GTSNPN and CDR2 SVGIG (reference sequence). The ends were cut back, 3 bases at V and 4 bases at J, with 9 bases in the middle. The CDR3 region has the DNA TGTGCCTGGAGATCACAGGGTAATGAAAAACTGTTTTTT. This gives the protein CAWRSQGNEKLFF.

This chain uses TRBV7-9 with TRBJ1-5, with no clear D. Trimming shortened V by 5 bases and J by 4 bases, and 15 bases separated the two germline ends. Germline V gene sequence: CDR1 SEHNR, CDR2 FQNEAQ (reference sequence). The CDR3 sequence is 15 residues long. For the CDR3, the DNA is TGTGCCAGCAGCCCGGCCGGGGTCTCTAATCAGCCCCAGCATTTT. Encoded protein: CASSPAGVSNQPQHF.

This chain connects TRBV6-5 to TRBJ2-7, with D possibly TRBD2 on 5 matching bases. The germline V gene has CDR1 MNHEY and CDR2 SVGAGI. This CDR3 comprises 13 residues. Trimming left V 6 bases short and J 3 bases short, with 12 bases between. The CDR3 loop is CASRPEGSYEQYF. The CDR3 nucleotides are TGTGCCAGCAGGCCGGAAGGGAGCTACGAGCAGTACTTC.

CDR3 amino acids: CASSPPRGPSYNEQFF. The DNA for the CDR3 is TGTGCCAGCAGTCCCCCACGGGGGCCCTCCTACAATGAGCAGTTCTTC. This chain connects TRBV6-2 or TRBV6-3 to TRBJ2-1; D possibly matches TRBD1 or TRBD2 (6 bases each). Germline loops: CDR1 MNHEY, CDR2 SVGEGT. The ends were cut back, 5 bases at V and 0 bases at J, with 14 bases in the middle. The CDR3 consists of 16 residues.

V gene TRBV19 combines with J gene TRBJ1-2; possibly TRBD1 for D (6 bases). Trimming took 5 bases from V and 4 from J, leaving 11 bases between them. The CDR3 has 13 amino acids. Germline assignment: CDR1 LNHDA and CDR2 SQIVND (reference sequence). The CDR3 region is CASSPGQSYGYTF. The CDR3 nucleotides read TGTGCCAGTAGTCCCGGACAGAGCTATGGCTACACCTTC.

This clone occurred once. The chain couples TRBV6-5 to TRBJ2-3, with 11 nucleotides matching TRBD2. Germline V CDR1 and CDR2: MNHEY, SVGAGI. The CDR3 covers 15 residues. The ends lost 9 bases at V and 0 bases at J; junction bases unmatched: 5. CDR3 coding DNA: TGTGCCAGTACCTGGACTAGCGGGAGCACAGATACGCAGTATTTT. Residues: CASTWTSGSTDTQYF.

The gene calls are TRBV27 and TRBJ2-5; either TRBD1 or TRBD2 may fit D (5 bases each). CDR1 is MNHEY and CDR2 is SMNVEV in the germline V gene (reference sequence). Trimming took 5 bases from V and 2 from J, leaving 12 bases between them. The CDR3 covers 14 residues. The CDR3, as DNA: TGTGCCAGCAGTCTCCTAGGGACGCAAGAGACCCAGTACTTC. It is translated as CASSLLGTQETQYF.

V is TRBV7-2 and J is TRBJ1-2; 9 nucleotides align to TRBD1. The CDR3 spans 15 residues. Germline CDR1 and CDR2: SGHTA and FQGNSA. With V trimmed by 5 bases and J by 4 bases, 8 bases remained unmatched. DNA for the CDR3: TGTGCCAGCAGCCCGCGGACAGGGGACAGCTATGGCTACACCTTC. It translates to CASSPRTGDSYGYTF.

V and J are TRBV24-1 and TRBJ2-2, with unresolved D. Trimming took off 2 bases at V and 0 bases at J, with 6 bases between the two ends. Germline loops: CDR1 KGHDR, CDR2 SFDVKD. This CDR3 spans 15 amino acids. The CDR3 nucleotides read TGTGCCACCAGTGATTCCGGACCGAACACCGGGGAGCTGTTTTTT. Protein sequence: CATSDSGPNTGELFF.